Following are 15 T cell receptor beta chains from one sample sequenced in a study of blood T cell repertoires in COVID-19. Clones were read by immunoSEQ multiplex PCR, and TCRdb kept only the in-frame ones, dropping some. The sample shows about 100,000 clones, 80% of them seen only once. Sequenced sample: peripheral blood. The origin of the receptors is a woman between 65 and 79 years old with acute or convalescent COVID-19.

This clone has a handful of counts. This chain links TRBV6-5 with TRBJ1-1; no clear D gene. Trimming removed 7 bases at V and 1 base at J, with 7 bases between. The germline gives CDR1 MNHEY, CDR2 SVGAGI. The CDR3 runs to 12 residues. The CDR3 reads CASKRQNTEAFF. Here the CDR3 DNA reads TGTGCCAGCAAAAGACAGAACACTGAAGCTTTCTTT.

This chain joins TRBV19 and TRBJ1-2; TRBD1 is a possible D gene (6 bases). Between the trimmed V and J ends, which lost 3 bases and 3 bases, there was a span of 14 bases. CDR3 length: 15 amino acids. The germline gives CDR1 LNHDA, CDR2 SQIVND (reference sequence). CDR3 protein: CASSIGWGRDYGYTF. As DNA, the CDR3 is TGTGCCAGTAGTATCGGCTGGGGGCGCGACTATGGCTACACCTTC.

This chain links TRBV5-6 with TRBJ2-5, with TRBD1 identical over 7 bases. This CDR3 is 15 amino acids long. The junction had 7 bases not matched to a gene; V was cut back by 0 bases and J by 5 bases. Germline CDR1 SGHDT, CDR2 YYEEEE. CDR3 amino acids: CASSLAWTGRETQYF. The DNA of the CDR3 is TGTGCCAGCAGCTTGGCCTGGACAGGTCGGGAGACCCAGTACTTC.

The V gene is TRBV5-1, the J gene TRBJ2-7; maybe TRBD1 (5 bases). CDR3 length equals 16 residues. V shed 3 bases and J shed 3 bases, with 19 bases lying between them. Germline CDR1 SGHRS, CDR2 YFSETQ. The CDR3 region has the DNA TGCGCCAGCAGCTCAGCTTTGAGCGACAGAATCTACGAGCAGTACTTC. Translating gives CASSSALSDRIYEQYF.

This clone was seen only a few times. The chain joins TRBV5-1 to TRBJ2-7; 7 bases line up with TRBD1. Germline V gives CDR1 SGHRS, CDR2 YFSETQ. This CDR3 has 14 amino acids. The V gene end was trimmed by 4 bases and the J gene end by 6 bases; junction bases not matched to a gene: 10. The DNA for the CDR3 is TGCGCCAGCAGCACGGGACAGACTCCGATCGAGCAGTACTTC. Its protein product is CASSTGQTPIEQYF.

This clone has a single count. The rearrangement uses TRBV6-1 and TRBJ1-5, with D uncertain. This CDR3 has 13 amino acids. Trimming shortened V by 7 bases and J by 1 base, and 8 bases separated the two germline ends. The germline V gene has CDR1 MNHNS and CDR2 SASEGT. In DNA form, the CDR3 reads TGTGCCAGCACCCTTCTCAGCAATCAGCCCCAGCATTTT. This translates into CASTLLSNQPQHF.

This chain connects TRBV6-5 to TRBJ2-3, with D possibly TRBD1 on 6 matching bases. The V gene lost 0 bases and the J gene lost 4 bases, with 11 bases spanning the gap. Germline V gene data show CDR1 as MNHEY and CDR2 as SVGAGI. This CDR3 comprises 15 residues. The CDR3 sequence is CASSYSGAVADTQYF. For the CDR3, the DNA is TGTGCCAGCAGTTACTCGGGGGCGGTCGCAGATACGCAGTATTTT.

This clone is a singleton in its sample. The chain is built from TRBV11-2 and TRBJ1-6; D uncertain. V lost 0 bases and J lost 14, with 11 bases in between. The CDR3 is made up of 13 amino acids. The germline V gene has CDR1 SGHAT and CDR2 FQNNGV. The CDR3: CASSLDRRLSLHF. The CDR3 region has the DNA TGTGCCAGCAGCTTAGATCGGCGGCTCTCCCTCCACTTT. The variable domain in full, with the rest retrieved from reference TRBV11-2 and TRBJ1-6, is EAGVAQSPRYKIIEKRQSVAFWCNPISGHATLYWYQQILGQGPKLLIQFQNNGVVDDSQLPKDRFSAERLKGVDSTLKIQPAKLEDSAVYLCASSLDRRLSLHFGNGTRLTVT.

The V gene is TRBV6-1, the J gene TRBJ2-4; possibly TRBD1 for D (5 bases). Trimming took off 1 base at V and 0 bases at J, with 10 bases between the two ends. Germline V lookup: CDR1 MNHNS, CDR2 SASEGT. The CDR3 is 16 amino acids. This chain's CDR3 is CASSEVGAGAKNIQYF. Written as DNA, the CDR3 is TGTGCCAGCAGTGAAGTTGGGGCTGGAGCCAAAAACATTCAGTACTTC.

This sequence joins TRBV27 and TRBJ2-3; TRBD2 might be the D (6 bases). V was shortened by 1 base and J by 5 bases, with 13 bases between the two germline ends. CDR3 length: 15 amino acids. The germline V gene encodes CDR1 MNHEY and CDR2 SMNVEV (reference sequence). CDR3: CASSLWTTRGDTQYF. The CDR3 DNA is TGTGCCAGCAGTTTATGGACTACTAGAGGAGATACGCAGTATTTT.

This clone was picked up one time. This chain links TRBV6-6 with TRBJ2-7, with a possible D match to TRBD1 (6 bases). The germline gives CDR1 MNHNY, CDR2 SVGAGI (reference sequence). Deletions cut 5 bases from V and 1 base from J, with 18 bases between. The CDR3 sequence is 16 residues long. In nucleotides, the CDR3 is TGTGCCAGCAGTACCAGTAAGACAGGTGGTTCCTACGAGCAGTACGTC. It is translated as CASSTSKTGGSYEQYV.

The gene calls are TRBV7-2 and TRBJ1-6; TRBD1 is a possible D gene (6 bases). V dropped 1 base and J dropped 10 bases, with 11 bases sitting between them. The CDR3 is 14 residues long. Germline V CDR1 and CDR2: SGHTA, FQGNSA. The CDR3 region is CASSLVQGVSPLHF. The CDR3 region has the DNA TGTGCCAGCAGCTTAGTACAGGGTGTCTCACCCCTCCACTTT.

The chain employs TRBV7-2 and TRBJ1-2; D is perhaps TRBD1 (6 bases). Germline CDR1 reads SGHTA; CDR2 reads FQGNSA. V lost 1 base, J lost 5 bases, and 14 bases lay in between. This CDR3 has 15 residues. CDR3 in amino acids: CASSLVGTPIYGYTF. In nucleotides, the CDR3 is TGTGCCAGCAGCTTAGTCGGGACACCTATATATGGCTACACCTTC.

In its sample, this clone was seen once. The rearrangement links TRBV19 to TRBJ1-3, with D perhaps TRBD1 (5 bases). V was shortened by 4 bases and J by 1 base, with 11 bases between the two germline ends. This CDR3 spans 15 amino acids. CDR1 and CDR2 from the germline V gene are LNHDA and SQIVND (reference sequence). This CDR3 is CASSTGFISGNTIYF. For the CDR3, the DNA is TGTGCCAGTAGTACAGGGTTCATATCTGGAAACACCATATATTTT.

The chain links TRBV18 to TRBJ2-1, with TRBD1 identical over 8 bases. V trimming: 5 bases; J trimming: 4 bases; junction bases outside the gene matches: 4. The germline CDR1 and CDR2 sequences are KGHSH and LQKENI. CDR3 size: 14 residues. The CDR3 nucleotides read TGTGCCAGCTCATCCGGGACAGGTTACAATGAGCAGTTCTTC. Protein: CASSSGTGYNEQFF. Full variable domain (outside the CDR3, taken from reference TRBV18 and TRBJ2-1): NAGVMQNPRHLVRRRGQEARLRCSPMKGHSHVYWYRQLPEEGLKFMVYLQKENIIDESGMPKERFSAEFPKEGPSILRIQQVVRGDSAAYFCASSSGTGYNEQFFGPGTRLTVL.